This is a list of T cell receptor beta chains from one sample in a study of blood T cells in healthy people across ages. A single record per CDR3 protein comes from TCRdb applying MiXCR to the 5' RACE reads. The sample has some 1,000,000 distinct CDR3 sequences, around 27% seen once. These data also featured in a second study, about T cells of mothers and their children.

Sequencing input: blood. Every receptor here comes from a girl aged 2 to 9 in good health. Each CDR3 is given with its conserved first and last residue. The order of the fields is D gene, clone size, CDR3 length, V gene, J gene, CDR3 DNA, CDR3 protein. D genes are given only for firm matches. Size is omitted from some rows. Given values are once, few, many or a class for expanded clones.

.,few,15,TRBV3-1,TRBJ2-5,TGTGCCAGCAGCCAGGCGGGACTCACTCAAGAGACCCAGTACTTC,CASSQAGLTQETQYF
.,.,13,TRBV7-2,TRBJ1-2,TGTGCCAGCAGCTTTGACCTCCGCGGGGGCTACACCTTC,CASSFDLRGGYTF
.,few,14,TRBV2,TRBJ1-2,TGTGCCAGCAGGCCTAGTGACCCACCCTATGGCTACACCTTC,CASRPSDPPYGYTF
TRBD1,.,15,TRBV5-1,TRBJ2-5,TGCGCCAGCAGCCTCTGGGGACAGAGCCAAGAGACCCAGTACTTC,CASSLWGQSQETQYF
.,few,15,TRBV7-9,TRBJ2-7,TGTGCCAGCAGCTCTCCGGGAGATCCGGTTTACGAGCAGTACTTC,CASSSPGDPVYEQYF
TRBD1,few,17,TRBV6-1,TRBJ2-7,TGTGCCAGCAGCCGATACCGTGGGACAGGGGAGTCCTACGAGCAGTACTTC,CASSRYRGTGESYEQYF
TRBD2,.,16,TRBV7-2,TRBJ2-1,TGTGCCAGCAGCTCCATTCGGGCTAGCGGGAGGTTTGAGCAGTTCTTC,CASSSIRASGRFEQFF
.,.,13,TRBV6-1,TRBJ1-2,TGTGCCAGCATCTTTACGCCCGGATATGGCTACACCTTC,CASIFTPGYGYTF
TRBD1,.,19,TRBV29-1,TRBJ2-5,TGCAGCGTTGAAGGTCCAAGGCAGACAGGGGACCTAAAGAGTGAGACCCAGTACTTC,CSVEGPRQTGDLKSETQYF
TRBD2,.,17,TRBV28,TRBJ2-7,TGTGCCAGCAGTTTATGGGCGGGAGGGGTGGAGGTCTCCGAGCAGTACTTC,CASSLWAGGVEVSEQYF
.,few,16,TRBV7-8,TRBJ2-3,TGTGCCAGCAGCTTACGGCGGTATTCTAGCACAGATACGCAGTATTTT,CASSLRRYSSTDTQYF
TRBD1,.,15,TRBV3-1,TRBJ2-7,TGTGCCAGCAGCCAAGTGGGGACAGGTTACTACGAGCAGTACTTC,CASSQVGTGYYEQYF
TRBD1,.,16,TRBV11-2,TRBJ1-1,TGTGCCAGCAGCCTACGAGGGACAGGTCGAGGATCTGAAGCTTTCTTT,CASSLRGTGRGSEAFF
.,.,15,TRBV21-1,TRBJ1-3,TGTGCCAGCAGCAAAGGGCGCAGGGGGCGTTACACCATATATTTT,CASSKGRRGRYTIYF
.,.,13,TRBV20-1,TRBJ2-7,TGCAGTGCCCGAGAGGGAGTGGACTACGAGCAGTACTTC,CSAREGVDYEQYF
.,few,15,TRBV11-2,TRBJ1-1,TGTGCCAGCAGCCCTTTACAGGGACTAAACACTGAAGCTTTCTTT,CASSPLQGLNTEAFF
TRBD2,few,16,TRBV5-1,TRBJ2-1,TGCGCCAGCAGCTTGGGGCTAGCGGGCGGTAATCATGAGCAGTTCTTC,CASSLGLAGGNHEQFF
.,.,11,TRBV7-8,TRBJ2-3,TGTGCCAGCAGCTTTGGGGTTACGCAGTATTTT,CASSFGVTQYF
.,.,13,TRBV29-1,TRBJ2-1,TGCAGCGTCCTCAGGCCCCTTGGCAATGAGCAGTTCTTC,CSVLRPLGNEQFF
.,.,14,TRBV19,TRBJ1-1,TGTGCCAGTAGTCCAGGGGCCTGGAACACTGAAGCTTTCTTT,CASSPGAWNTEAFF
.,few,14,TRBV11-2,TRBJ2-7,TGTGCCAGCAGCGGAACAGAAACCCCCTACGAGCAGTACTTC,CASSGTETPYEQYF
TRBD2,.,17,TRBV13,TRBJ2-1,TGTGCCAGCAGCGCCATTTTAGCGGGGCGCCTCTACAATGAGCAGTTCTTC,CASSAILAGRLYNEQFF
TRBD2,.,14,TRBV4-3,TRBJ2-7,TGCGCCAGCAGCCAAGATGGCGGGAGGGACGAGCAGTACTTC,CASSQDGGRDEQYF
.,.,15,TRBV7-9,TRBJ2-5,TGTGCCAGCAGCTTTCCAGGGCATGAGGAGGAGACCCAGTACTTC,CASSFPGHEEETQYF
.,few,13,TRBV10-3,TRBJ2-5,TGTGCCATCACCTCGGGACTGCAAGAGACCCAGTACTTC,CAITSGLQETQYF
.,.,12,TRBV15,TRBJ2-3,TGTGCCACCAGCTCCCGGGCAGATACGCAGTATTTT,CATSSRADTQYF
.,.,13,TRBV7-2,TRBJ1-4,TGTGCCAGCGGACGGGCCTTTAATGAAAAACTGTTTTTT,CASGRAFNEKLFF
.,.,14,TRBV2,TRBJ1-5,TGTGCCAGCGCCCGAGGCGAGGGCAATCAGCCCCAGCATTTT,CASARGEGNQPQHF
.,few,15,TRBV28,TRBJ2-1,TGTGCCGGAAGGGGAACATTCAGTAATTACAATGAGCAGTTCTTC,CAGRGTFSNYNEQFF
.,.,15,TRBV18,TRBJ1-2,TGTGCCAGCTCACCTGGGGCTCTTGCTAACTGTGGCTACACCTTC,CASSPGALANCGYTF
.,few,13,TRBV9,TRBJ2-7,TGTGCCAGCAGCCGGAGTCCCACCTACGAGCAGTACTTC,CASSRSPTYEQYF
.,few,13,TRBV14,TRBJ2-1,TGTGCCAGCCGGGCAGAGTCCTACAATGAGCAGTTCTTC,CASRAESYNEQFF
TRBD1,.,15,TRBV4-3,TRBJ1-2,TGCGCCAGCAGCCAAGACTCGACAGGGGGTTATGGCTACACCTTC,CASSQDSTGGYGYTF
.,few,12,TRBV4-1,TRBJ1-5,TGCGCCAGCAGCCAAGGTGGGGCCGCGCTGCATTTT,CASSQGGAALHF
.,few,12,TRBV6-5,TRBJ2-7,TGTGCCAGCAGTACTAGTCCCCAGGAGCAGTACTTC,CASSTSPQEQYF
TRBD1,few,14,TRBV4-1,TRBJ2-7,TGCGCCAGCAGCCAAGGTGGGACAGGGTACGAGCAGTACTTC,CASSQGGTGYEQYF
.,.,17,TRBV4-3,TRBJ2-3,TGCGCCAGCAGCCAAGATCTTCGGGGGCCACCTTTAGATACGCAGTATTTT,CASSQDLRGPPLDTQYF
.,.,17,TRBV12-3/TRBV12-4,TRBJ2-2,TGTGCCAGCAGTTTATCCCCAGGGGAGGGCGTCACCGGGGAGCTGTTTTTT,CASSLSPGEGVTGELFF
.,.,16,TRBV5-5,TRBJ2-1,TGTGCCAGCAGCCCGAGGGCCGAGAGCTCCTACAATGAGCAGTTCTTC,CASSPRAESSYNEQFF
.,few,15,TRBV19,TRBJ2-7,TGTGCCAGTAGTCCTCTGGGACGCAAGAGGGACGAGCAGTACTTC,CASSPLGRKRDEQYF
.,few,13,TRBV6-6,TRBJ1-2,TGTGCCAGCAGCCCCCCAGAGATAGGTGGCTACACCTTC,CASSPPEIGGYTF
TRBD2,.,12,TRBV7-9,TRBJ2-1,TGTGCCAGCAGGTGGGGGGGCAATGAGCAGTTCTTC,CASRWGGNEQFF
.,.,16,TRBV20-1,TRBJ2-5,TGCAGTGCCATTGGCTGTCTCTTGACAGATTGGGAGACCCAGTACTTC,CSAIGCLLTDWETQYF
.,.,13,TRBV15,TRBJ2-3,TGTGCCACCAGCAGGGACAGCACAGATACGCAGTATTTT,CATSRDSTDTQYF
TRBD2,.,18,TRBV6-5,TRBJ2-5,TGTGCCAGCAGTTACTCTCGACTAGCGGGGCCTCGAAAAGAGACCCAGTACTTC,CASSYSRLAGPRKETQYF
TRBD2,once,15,TRBV14,TRBJ2-1,TGTGCCAGCAGTGGAAGCGGGGGCCTATACAATGAGCAGTTCTTC,CASSGSGGLYNEQFF
.,few,16,TRBV9,TRBJ2-1,TGTGCCAGCAGCGTAGTGGGCAGGGGATCCTACAATGAGCAGTTCTTC,CASSVVGRGSYNEQFF
.,.,13,TRBV9,TRBJ2-2,TGTGCCAGCAGCGTTAGGGCCACCGGGGAGCTGTTTTTT,CASSVRATGELFF
.,few,14,TRBV11-2,TRBJ2-7,TGTGCCAGCAGCTTAAGGGCCCTCTCCTACGAGCAGTACTTC,CASSLRALSYEQYF
.,.,15,TRBV7-9,TRBJ1-5,TGTGCCAGCAGCTTAGGAGATCCTAGCAATCAGCCCCAGCATTTT,CASSLGDPSNQPQHF
TRBD1,.,14,TRBV5-1,TRBJ1-4,TGCGCCAGCAGCTTGAGTACAGGGGACGAAAAACTGTTTTTT,CASSLSTGDEKLFF
TRBD2,few,17,TRBV18,TRBJ2-7,TGTGCCAGCTCACCACCGGCTCTAGGGACTAGCGGTTACGAGCAGTACTTC,CASSPPALGTSGYEQYF
.,.,13,TRBV7-3,TRBJ1-2,TGTGCCAGCAGCCCAGCAGGGGATGGTGGCTACACCTTC,CASSPAGDGGYTF
.,once,16,TRBV29-1,TRBJ2-7,TGCAGCGTTGCCGATCTGGGTGACACGACTACCTACGAGCAGTACTTC,CSVADLGDTTTYEQYF
.,few,15,TRBV19,TRBJ2-7,TGTGCCAGTAGTATCGACGGCAGGGCACCCTACGAGCAGTACTTC,CASSIDGRAPYEQYF
.,.,13,TRBV10-3,TRBJ2-4,TGTGCCATCCTGGACTTAGCCAAAAACATTCAGTACTTC,CAILDLAKNIQYF
TRBD1,.,17,TRBV6-1,TRBJ2-4,TGTGCCAGCAGTGAGGGGTGGGACAGGAGTGCCAAAAACATTCAGTACTTC,CASSEGWDRSAKNIQYF
.,.,14,TRBV6-1,TRBJ2-5,TGTGCCAGCAGTGAAAGGCCCCGACCCTACGAGCGGTACTTC,CASSERPRPYERYF
.,few,15,TRBV20-1,TRBJ2-7,TGCAGTGCTAGTGTCCGGGCCCTTAGCGTCTACGAGCAGTACTTC,CSASVRALSVYEQYF